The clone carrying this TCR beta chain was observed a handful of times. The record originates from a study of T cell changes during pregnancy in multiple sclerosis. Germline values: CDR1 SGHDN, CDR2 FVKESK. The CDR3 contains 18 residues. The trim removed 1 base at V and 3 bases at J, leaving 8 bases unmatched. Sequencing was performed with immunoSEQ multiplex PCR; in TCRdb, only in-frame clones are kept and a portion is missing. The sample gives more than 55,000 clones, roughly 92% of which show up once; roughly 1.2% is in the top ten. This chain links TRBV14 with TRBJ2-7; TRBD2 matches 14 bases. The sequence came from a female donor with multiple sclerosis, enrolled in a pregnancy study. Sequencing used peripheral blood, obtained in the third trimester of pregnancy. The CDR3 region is CASSQAGLAGGLDYEQYF. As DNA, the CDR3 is TGTGCCAGCAGCCAAGCCGGACTAGCGGGAGGCCTAGACTACGAGCAGTACTTC.